The clone carrying this TCR beta chain was counted ten times or more. The antigen is not known. The sample is drawn from a study of T cells after yellow fever vaccination. Study-wide findings and caveats: The CD4 and CD8 compartments had a small share of their clonotypes in common.

Germline lookup yields CDR1 DFQATT and CDR2 SNEGSKA (reference sequence). The CDR3 runs to 10 residues. From the 5' RACE reads, TCRdb called clonotypes with MiXCR, one entry per CDR3 protein. The table has some 300,000 distinct CDR3 sequences, more than 3% seen once. Sequencing used PBMCs, obtained on the day of the yellow fever booster vaccination. V is TRBV20-1 and J is TRBJ1-2; D is unresolved. The TCR originated in a young man who received the YFV17D yellow fever vaccine. In DNA, the CDR3 is TGCGGAGGGTCCAACTATGGCTACACCTTC. Its translation: CGGSNYGYTF.